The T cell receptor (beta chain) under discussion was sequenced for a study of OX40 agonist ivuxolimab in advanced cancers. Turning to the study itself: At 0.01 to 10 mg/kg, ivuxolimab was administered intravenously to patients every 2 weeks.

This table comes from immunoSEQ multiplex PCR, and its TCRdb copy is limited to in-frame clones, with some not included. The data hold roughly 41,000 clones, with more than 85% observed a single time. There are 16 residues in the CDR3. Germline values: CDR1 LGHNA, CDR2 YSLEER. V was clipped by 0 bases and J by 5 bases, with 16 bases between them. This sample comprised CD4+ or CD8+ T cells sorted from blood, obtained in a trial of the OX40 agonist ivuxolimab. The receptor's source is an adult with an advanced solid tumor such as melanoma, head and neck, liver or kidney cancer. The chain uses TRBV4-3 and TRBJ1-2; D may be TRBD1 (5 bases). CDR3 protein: CASSQDSRVRGYGYTF. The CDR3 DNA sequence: TGCGCCAGCAGCCAAGATTCCCGGGTTCGGGGGTATGGCTACACCTTC.